The present TCR beta chain was sequenced within a study of blood T cell repertoires in COVID-19. Study details: Sites in the United States, Italy and Spain provided acute and convalescent COVID-19 samples. T cells, B-cell-depleted T cells, or PBMCs supplied cDNA or gDNA.

Per the original methods: Reference gene primers were amplified, and this amplification served to estimate nucleated cell counts. TCRdb's table, derived via immunoSEQ multiplex PCR, lists solely in-frame clones and lacks some. The DNA gave D and trimming, while V, J and clone size come from that table. The sample lists around 77,000 clones, 82% occurring once. V was clipped by 1 base and J by 4 bases; unmatched bases: 8. Germline V gives CDR1 MGHRA, CDR2 YSYEKL. The CDR3 contains 16 residues. The sequencing sample was made of peripheral blood. The rearrangement links TRBV4-1 to TRBJ2-7, with 9 bases aligning to TRBD1. The receptor was derived from a human donor in a cohort sampled during active COVID-19. CDR3 DNA: TGCGCCAGCAGCCAAGTCCCGACAGGGGGGTGGTACGAGCAGTACTTC. This codes for CASSQVPTGGWYEQYF.